What follows are 16 T cell receptor beta chains derived from one specimen sequenced in a study of vaccination and CD4 T cells after COVID-19. The Oncomine TCR Beta short-read assay generated sequence data from the DNA of cultured CD4+ T cells. TCRdb recomputed calls from the PCR reads with MiXCR, one row per CDR3 protein. This sample carries approximately 16,000 distinct CDR3 sequences, less than 40% of them seen once, and the ten largest clones take roughly 23%. These receptors are not linked to any known antigen. The treatment denotes: 10-day PBMC culture with coronavirus spike peptide pools or control peptides (ViraFEST assay). This material consisted of CD4+ T cells from blood, cultured in vitro, taken before SARS-CoV-2 vaccination. The source of these receptors is a human donor who received a COVID-19 vaccine.

The rearrangement links TRBV25-1 to TRBJ1-2; no clear D gene. CDR1 MGHDK and CDR2 SYGVNS come from the germline V gene. The CDR3 extends over 14 amino acids. V was shortened by 2 bases and J by 4 bases, with 11 bases between the two germline ends. This CDR3 is CASSETAALYGYTF. The CDR3 nucleotides are TGTGCCAGCAGTGAAACGGCAGCCCTCTATGGCTACACCTTC.

This clonotype came up a few times. The chain combines TRBV2 with TRBJ1-5, with TRBD1 identical over 7 bases. The CDR3 has 17 amino acids. Germline V gene sequence: CDR1 SNHLY, CDR2 FYNNEI. J gave up 0 bases and V 5 bases, and 10 bases lay outside the gene matches. DNA for the CDR3: TGTGCCAGCAGTCCGGGACAGAAAGTTTATAGCAATCAGCCCCAGCATTTT. Its translation is CASSPGQKVYSNQPQHF.

The chain employs TRBV12-3 or TRBV12-4 and TRBJ2-3; TRBD1 agrees at 7 bases. The CDR3 spans 15 residues. V lost 5 bases to trimming and J lost 3 bases; unmatched junction nucleotides: 8. The CDR3 DNA follows: TGTGCCAGCAGTCCAGGGACAGAACGGACAGATACGCAGTATTTT. Translating it yields CASSPGTERTDTQYF.

This clonotype came up a few times. V gene TRBV10-3 combines with J gene TRBJ1-1; 7 nucleotides align to TRBD1. CDR1 ENHRY and CDR2 SYGVKD come from the germline V gene. Trimming removed 5 bases from V and 4 bases from J; junction bases left unmatched: 10. The CDR3 totals 15 residues. The CDR3 is CAISISTGVVTEAFF. The CDR3 DNA reads as TGTGCCATCAGTATTTCAACAGGGGTAGTCACTGAAGCTTTCTTT.

This clonotype was detected only a few times. The rearrangement uses TRBV27 and TRBJ2-5; possible D gene TRBD2, 6 bases. V was pared by 2 bases and J by 9 bases, with 13 bases between. The V gene's germline CDR1 is MNHEY and CDR2 SMNVEV (reference sequence). This CDR3 spans 13 amino acids. The CDR3 loop is CASSLLRGQAQYF. CDR3 DNA sequence: TGTGCCAGCAGTTTACTGCGGGGTCAGGCCCAGTACTTC.

V usage is TRBV7-2 and J usage is TRBJ1-3; D is undetermined. Trimming left V 3 bases short and J 3 bases short, with 12 bases between. Germline V gene data show CDR1 as SGHTA and CDR2 as FQGNSA. This CDR3 is built from 15 residues. CDR3 DNA sequence: TGTGCCAGCAGCTTCAGGCACTCAAGTGGAAACACCATATATTTT. Amino acids: CASSFRHSSGNTIYF.

The rearrangement joins TRBV30 to TRBJ2-5; the match to TRBD2 covers 15 bases. With 1 base clipped from V and 2 bases from J, the junction kept 2 bases outside the gene matches. The CDR3 covers 16 residues. From germline, CDR1 is GTSNPN and CDR2 SVGIG (reference sequence). Here the CDR3 reads CAWSGGLAGGQETQYF. The CDR3 nucleotides read TGTGCCTGGAGTGGGGGACTAGCGGGGGGACAAGAGACCCAGTACTTC.

CDR3 in DNA: TGTGCCAGTAGTTATAACAGGGAGCAGCCCCAGCATTTT. Translating gives CASSYNREQPQHF. The genes are TRBV19 and TRBJ1-5; the D gene is possibly TRBD1 (6 bases). This CDR3 region has 13 residues. The germline gives CDR1 LNHDA, CDR2 SQIVND (reference sequence). The germline V and J ends were trimmed by 5 bases and 7 bases, with 12 bases remaining between them.

This chain connects TRBV2 to TRBJ2-7; D ambiguous. V dropped 5 bases and J dropped 7 bases, with 15 bases sitting between them. Germline V gene sequence: CDR1 SNHLY, CDR2 FYNNEI. The CDR3 extends over 13 amino acids. The CDR3 DNA is TGTGCCAGCAGTATCCCGACACGACCGGAGCAGTACTTC. Translated, it gives CASSIPTRPEQYF.

This clonotype has a handful of counts. The chain recombines TRBV2 with TRBJ2-7, with D maybe TRBD1 (5 bases). Trimming left V 4 bases short and J 6 bases short, with 13 bases between. Germline values: CDR1 SNHLY, CDR2 FYNNEI. The CDR3 is 13 residues long. The CDR3 loop is CASSGAGSGEQYF. The CDR3 DNA sequence: TGTGCCAGCAGTGGGGCAGGGTCTGGCGAGCAGTACTTC.

This chain uses TRBV20-1 with TRBJ1-4; no clear D gene. Germline V CDR1 and CDR2: DFQATT, SNEGSKA (reference sequence). The ends were cut back, 6 bases at V and 0 bases at J, with 8 bases in the middle. The CDR3 sequence is 13 residues long. The CDR3 region has the DNA TGCAGTGCAGCCGGGACAACTAATGAAAAACTGTTTTTT. Translated, it gives CSAAGTTNEKLFF.

The chain carries TRBV7-6 and TRBJ1-4; 7 bases are a match to TRBD1. Looked up from germline, CDR1 is SGHVS and CDR2 is FNYEAQ. The CDR3 runs 15 residues. The V and J ends lost 4 bases and 5 bases, in that order; junction bases with no gene match: 7. CDR3 sequence: CASSWQGGTNEKLFF. Written as DNA, the CDR3 is TGTGCCAGCAGCTGGCAGGGGGGTACGAATGAAAAACTGTTTTTT.

The DNA of the CDR3 is TGTGCCAGCAGCGTCGGGACTCCAGCGCGACAAGAGACCCAGTACTTC. Its protein product is CASSVGTPARQETQYF. The chain employs TRBV11-3 and TRBJ2-5; tentative D call: TRBD2 (6 bases). The CDR3 loop spans 16 amino acids. V shed 5 bases and J shed 2 bases, with 18 bases lying between them. The germline CDR1 and CDR2 sequences are SGHNT and YENEEA.

The chain couples TRBV6-1 to TRBJ1-5; 9 bases map to TRBD1. This CDR3 is built from 15 residues. Germline values: CDR1 MNHNS, CDR2 SASEGT. With V trimmed by 6 bases and J by 2 bases, 5 bases remained unmatched. The CDR3 DNA sequence: TGTGCCAGCAGGCGGACAGGGGACGGCAATCAGCCCCAGCATTTT. Translated, it gives CASRRTGDGNQPQHF.

This clonotype was detected only a few times. The rearrangement uses TRBV30 and TRBJ2-7, with TRBD1 identical over 10 bases. CDR3 size: 12 residues. Trimming at V came to 5 bases and at J to 6 bases, leaving 4 bases not matched to a gene. Germline V lookup: CDR1 GTSNPN, CDR2 SVGIG (reference sequence). Here the CDR3 DNA reads TGTGCCTGGGGGACAGGGGTCGGCGAGCAGTACTTC. It translates to CAWGTGVGEQYF.

V gene TRBV12-3 or TRBV12-4 combines with J gene TRBJ2-3; the match to TRBD2 covers 10 bases. After removal of 8 bases from V and 2 bases from J, the junction contained 7 bases not matched to a gene. The CDR3 sequence is 15 residues long. Here the CDR3 reads CASGELAGNTDTQYF. In nucleotides, the CDR3 is TGTGCCAGCGGGGAACTAGCGGGGAACACAGATACGCAGTATTTT.